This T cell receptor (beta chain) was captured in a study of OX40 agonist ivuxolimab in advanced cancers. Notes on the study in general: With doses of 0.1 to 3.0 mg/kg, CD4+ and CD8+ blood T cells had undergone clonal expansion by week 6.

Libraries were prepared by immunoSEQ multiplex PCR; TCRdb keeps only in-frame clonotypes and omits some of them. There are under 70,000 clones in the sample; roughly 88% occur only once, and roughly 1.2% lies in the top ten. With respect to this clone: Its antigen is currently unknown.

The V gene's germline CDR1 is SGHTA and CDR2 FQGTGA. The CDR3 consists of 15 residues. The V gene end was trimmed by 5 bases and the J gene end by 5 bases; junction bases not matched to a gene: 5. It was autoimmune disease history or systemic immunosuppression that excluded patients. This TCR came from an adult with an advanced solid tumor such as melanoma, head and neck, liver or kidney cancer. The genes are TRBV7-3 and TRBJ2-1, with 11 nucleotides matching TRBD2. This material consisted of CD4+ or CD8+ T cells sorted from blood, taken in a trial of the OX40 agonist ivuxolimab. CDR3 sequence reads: CASSRTSGPDNEQFF. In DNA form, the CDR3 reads TGTGCCAGCAGCCGGACTAGCGGGCCGGACAATGAGCAGTTCTTC.